Given below is one TCR beta chain in context. Its antigen is unidentified. In germline, CDR1 is LNHDA, CDR2 SQIVND (reference sequence). This CDR3 spans 15 amino acids. J gave up 5 bases and V 3 bases, and 9 bases lay outside the gene matches. The data originate from a study of T cell clones after liver transplantation. Turning to the study itself: Immunosuppression withdrawal was tried within 2 years after liver transplantation in this trial. Three of eight recipients were HCV-positive; others had non-autoimmune, non-viral indications. The study, taken as a whole, reports: Compared with third party-reactive sequences, donor-reactive ones declined more, independent of withdrawal success. Graft donor-reactive T cells may have migrated into the graft rather than being deleted.

Profiling relied on immunoSEQ multiplex PCR, and the TCRdb table lists in-frame clones only, not all of them. The table records thousands of clones, roughly 74% of them present only once. Sequenced here: CD8+ T cells from blood, sampled before liver transplant. The rearrangement links TRBV19 to TRBJ1-1; TRBD1 matches 7 bases. This clonotype originated in a human donor who received a liver transplant. The DNA for the CDR3 is TGTGCCAGTAGTATTGGGCAGGGGGTAGGGACTGAAGCTTTCTTT. It translates to CASSIGQGVGTEAFF.